This entry lists 5 T cell receptor beta chains sequenced from one sample in a study of cytomegalovirus exposure and HLA in healthy donors. The PCR made use of 60 Vbeta and 13 Jbeta primers. TCRdb keeps only in-frame clones here, not all; method: immunoSEQ multiplex PCR. This table lists some 200,000 clones. Source material: PBMCs. Every receptor here comes from a woman aged 18 to 35 in good health and CMV-seropositive.

The V and J genes are TRBV30 and TRBJ2-3; perhaps TRBD2 as D (6 bases). The CDR3 loop spans 14 amino acids. V shed 4 bases and J shed 2 bases, with 13 bases lying between them. The germline V gene has CDR1 GTSNPN and CDR2 SVGIG (reference sequence). The CDR3 coding sequence is TGTGCCTGGAATGGACTACCGCTCACAGATACGCAGTATTTT. Translation: CAWNGLPLTDTQYF.

V and J are TRBV6-6 and TRBJ2-1; 7 bases are a match to TRBD2. This CDR3 spans 15 amino acids. V lost 2 bases to trimming and J lost 8 bases; unmatched junction nucleotides: 9. Looked up from germline, CDR1 is MNHNY and CDR2 is SVGAGI (reference sequence). The CDR3 region has the DNA TGTGCCAGCAGTTACGGACTAGGGTCGTTCCATGAGCAGTTCTTC. Amino acids: CASSYGLGSFHEQFF.

The chain has TRBV18 and TRBJ2-1; the D gene is possibly TRBD2 (6 bases). Trimming shortened V by 0 bases and J by 7 bases, and 10 bases separated the two germline ends. The CDR3 sequence is 14 residues long. Germline V gene data show CDR1 as KGHSH and CDR2 as LQKENI. CDR3 DNA sequence: TGTGCCAGCTCACCACCGGCAGGGAGGAATGAGCAGTTCTTC. Translated: CASSPPAGRNEQFF.

This sequence joins TRBV13 and TRBJ1-1; no clear D gene. The CDR3 runs to 13 residues. Trimming took off 1 base at V and 3 bases at J, with 6 bases between the two ends. The V gene's germline CDR1 is PRHDT and CDR2 FYEKMQ (reference sequence). CDR3 nucleotide sequence: TGTGCCAGCAGCTTAGTCCGGGACACTGAAGCTTTCTTT. This sequence encodes CASSLVRDTEAFF.

The chain combines TRBV5-4 with TRBJ2-3; TRBD2 matches at 10 bases. The CDR3 is 16 residues long. The germline gives CDR1 SGHNT, CDR2 YYREEE (reference sequence). Unmatched junction bases numbered 10, after V lost 4 bases and J lost 5 bases. Here the CDR3 DNA reads TGTGCCAGCAGCCCGACAAGCGGGGGGGCTGGAGATACGCAGTATTTT. Its translation is CASSPTSGGAGDTQYF.